The clone carrying this T cell receptor (beta chain) was found many times. The antigen remains undetermined. Exclusion criteria comprised uncontrolled infection, other autoimmune disease, pregnancy or lactation. From RNA transcripts, TCR beta CDR3 regions were amplified. The HTBI primer set was used in a first-round RT-PCR of the TCR CDR3. TCRdb reprocessed the multiplex PCR reads via MiXCR and lists one record per CDR3 protein. Of roughly 260,000 distinct CDR3 sequences in the sample, more than 14% were seen once. The data derive from a study of T cells in Graves' hyperthyroidism and ophthalmopathy. Study results and limitations: Most expanded thyroid clonotypes above 0.001 recurred in blood.

Germline V CDR1 and CDR2: MDHEN, SYDVKM. V shed 7 bases, J shed 0 bases, and the junction held 12 bases outside the gene matches. The length of the CDR3 is 17 residues. This TCR came from a woman aged 40 to 50 with Graves' hyperthyroidism that later progressed to Graves' ophthalmopathy. The sample comprised blood. The chain recombines TRBV28 with TRBJ1-5; TRBD1 agrees at 7 bases. The CDR3 DNA is TGTGCCAGCAAGGGGGCTGGACATACGATTAGCAATCAGCCCCAGCATTTT. Residues: CASKGAGHTISNQPQHF. The variable domain in full, completed from reference TRBV28 and TRBJ1-5, reads DVKVTQSSRYLVKRTGEKVFLECVQDMDHENMFWYRQDPGLGLRLIYFSYDVKMKEKGDIPEGYSVSREKKERFSLILESASTNQTSMYLCASKGAGHTISNQPQHFGDGTRLSIL.